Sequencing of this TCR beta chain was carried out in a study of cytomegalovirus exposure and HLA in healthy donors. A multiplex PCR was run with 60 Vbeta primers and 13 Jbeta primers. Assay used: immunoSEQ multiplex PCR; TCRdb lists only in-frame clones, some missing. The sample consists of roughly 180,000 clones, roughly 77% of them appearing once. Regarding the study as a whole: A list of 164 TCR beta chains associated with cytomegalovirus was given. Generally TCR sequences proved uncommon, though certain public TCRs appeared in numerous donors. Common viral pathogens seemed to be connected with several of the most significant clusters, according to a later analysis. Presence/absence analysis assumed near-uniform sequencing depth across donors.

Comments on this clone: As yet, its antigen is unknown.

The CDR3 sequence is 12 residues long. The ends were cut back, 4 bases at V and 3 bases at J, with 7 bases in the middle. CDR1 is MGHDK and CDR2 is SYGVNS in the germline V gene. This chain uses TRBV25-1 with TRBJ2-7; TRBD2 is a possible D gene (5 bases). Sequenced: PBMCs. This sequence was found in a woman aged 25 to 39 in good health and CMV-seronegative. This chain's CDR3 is CASSAGFYEQYF. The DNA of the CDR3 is TGTGCCAGCAGTGCGGGATTCTACGAGCAGTACTTC.